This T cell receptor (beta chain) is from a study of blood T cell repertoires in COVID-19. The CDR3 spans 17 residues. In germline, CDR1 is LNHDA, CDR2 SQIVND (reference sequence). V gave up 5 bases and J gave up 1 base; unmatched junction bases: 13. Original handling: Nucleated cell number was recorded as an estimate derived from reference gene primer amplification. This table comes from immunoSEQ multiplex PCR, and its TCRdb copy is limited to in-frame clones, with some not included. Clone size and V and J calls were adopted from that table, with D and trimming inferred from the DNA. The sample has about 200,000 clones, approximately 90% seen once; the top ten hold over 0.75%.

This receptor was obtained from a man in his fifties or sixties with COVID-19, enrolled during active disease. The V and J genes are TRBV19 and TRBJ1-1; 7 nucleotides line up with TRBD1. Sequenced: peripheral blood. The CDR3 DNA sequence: TGTGCCAGTAGTCCACCCCGGACAGGAGTCAGGAACACTGAAGCTTTCTTT. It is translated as CASSPPRTGVRNTEAFF.